This T cell receptor (beta chain) was recovered during a study of blood T cell repertoires in COVID-19. In the study overall: The cDNA or gDNA used as material had been derived from T cells, B-cell-depleted T cells, or PBMCs.

Germline CDR1 is LNHNV and CDR2 is YYDKDF (reference sequence). The CDR3 is made up of 16 amino acids. The V gene end was trimmed by 0 bases and the J gene end by 3 bases; junction bases not matched to a gene: 2. Only a few counts were recorded for this clone. Per the original methods: Estimated nucleated cell counts came from reference gene primer amplification. Assay used: immunoSEQ multiplex PCR; TCRdb lists only in-frame clones, some missing. Clone size and the V and J calls come from that table; the DNA yielded D and trimming. This table holds about 170,000 clones, roughly 89% found once. The gene calls are TRBV15 and TRBJ2-1; TRBD2 agrees at 10 bases. Sequencing input: peripheral blood. The sequence came from a man younger than 35 with active or convalescent COVID-19. As DNA, the CDR3 is TGTGCCACCAGCAGAGAACGGACTAGCGGCTACAATGAGCAGTTCTTC. Translation gives CATSRERTSGYNEQFF.